The next 29 T cell receptor beta chains were all read from a single sample in a study of CD4 T cells in relation to SARS-CoV-2 and coronaviruses. Clones were sequenced by immunoSEQ multiplex PCR, and TCRdb holds only the in-frame ones, with some missing. The sample consists of about 22,000 clones, less than 75% of them appearing once. No antigen has been assigned to these receptors. CD4+ T cells from unexposed donors were obtained before the COVID-19 pandemic (2011-2018). CD4+ T cells were isolated from the cells after more than 8 days of culture. Sequencing was performed on CD4+ T cells from PBMCs, cultured in vitro. Receptor source: a human donor in good health.

J is TRBJ2-7 and V is TRBV7-2; 7 positions match TRBD2. Germline assignment: CDR1 SGHTA and CDR2 FQGNSA. The CDR3 is 16 residues long. V shed 0 bases, J shed 6 bases, and the junction held 11 bases outside the gene matches. The CDR3 sequence is CASSLAGGSKSSEQYF. The CDR3 region has the DNA TGTGCCAGCAGCTTAGCCGGCGGGAGTAAATCGAGCGAGCAGTACTTC.

The chain links TRBV12-3 or TRBV12-4 to TRBJ2-5; tentative D call: TRBD1 (6 bases). The CDR3 length is 13 residues. Trimming took 6 bases from V and 2 from J, leaving 10 bases between them. The CDR3 DNA sequence: TGTGCCAGCAGGACAGGCAAGCAAGAGACCCAGTACTTC. It encodes CASRTGKQETQYF.

The chain employs TRBV18 and TRBJ1-2, with D possibly being TRBD1 (5 bases). Germline V lookup: CDR1 KGHSH, CDR2 LQKENI. CDR3 size: 16 residues. V shed 0 bases and J shed 5 bases, with 16 bases lying between them. The CDR3 reads CASSPPPPQGGYGYTF. The CDR3 DNA reads TGTGCCAGCTCACCACCGCCCCCGCAGGGAGGGTATGGCTACACCTTC.

This chain joins TRBV6-5 and TRBJ1-2; D is possibly TRBD1 (5 bases). The CDR3 covers 14 residues. V was clipped by 6 bases and J by 5 bases, with 16 bases between them. The germline V gene encodes CDR1 MNHEY and CDR2 SVGAGI. In DNA form, the CDR3 reads TGTGCCAGCAGGAGGGACGGTCTATGGTATGGCTACACCTTC. Translating it yields CASRRDGLWYGYTF.

The rearrangement joins TRBV19 to TRBJ2-2, with D unresolved. Trimming cost V 7 bases and J 5 bases, with 17 bases left between them. CDR1 and CDR2 from the germline V gene are LNHDA and SQIVND (reference sequence). The CDR3 is 15 residues long. CDR3 nucleotide sequence: TGTGCCAGTACCTCGGGCCCAGCCGGTACCGGGGAGCTGTTTTTT. The encoded protein is CASTSGPAGTGELFF.

This rearrangement joins TRBV4-1 to TRBJ1-2; 8 bases fit TRBD1. The germline gives CDR1 MGHRA, CDR2 YSYEKL. V gave up 2 bases and J gave up 7 bases; unmatched junction bases: 12. This CDR3 contains 16 residues. CDR3 in DNA: TGCGCCAGCAGCCAATCCCAGGACAGGGTAAGATTTGGCTACACCTTC. Its protein product is CASSQSQDRVRFGYTF.

This clone appeared a few times. The genes are TRBV9 and TRBJ1-1, with D unresolved. The CDR3 is 13 amino acids. CDR1 is SGDLS, CDR2 YYNGEE, per germline. Deletions cut 2 bases from V and 3 bases from J, with 8 bases between. The CDR3 protein is CASSVLGDTEAFF. The CDR3 DNA reads TGTGCCAGCAGCGTTTTGGGTGACACTGAAGCTTTCTTT.

The chain is built from TRBV5-1 and TRBJ1-1, with D possibly being TRBD1 (5 bases). Trimming removed 0 bases at V and 6 bases at J, with 12 bases between. The CDR3 covers 14 residues. Germline loops: CDR1 SGHRS, CDR2 YFSETQ. In nucleotides, the CDR3 is TGCGCCAGCAGCTTGGTGGCAGGGAAGCCTGAAGCTTTCTTT. Protein: CASSLVAGKPEAFF.

In this sample, this clone turned up once. The genes are TRBV27 and TRBJ1-5; a possible D gene is TRBD1 (5 bases). There are 14 residues in the CDR3. Germline CDR1 and CDR2: MNHEY and SMNVEV (reference sequence). V lost 7 bases and J 4 bases, leaving 14 bases between the germline ends. CDR3 nucleotides: TGTGCCAGCAAGGAGGGGCAGGGAAATCAGCCCCAGCATTTT. Translated, it gives CASKEGQGNQPQHF.

There are a few counts of this clone. The gene calls are TRBV2 and TRBJ2-1; weak D call: TRBD2 (5 bases). The CDR3 length is 14 residues. Trimming pared 3 bases from V and 7 bases from J, leaving 13 bases between. Germline assignment: CDR1 SNHLY and CDR2 FYNNEI. The CDR3 loop reads CASSEASIKNEQFF. The DNA of the CDR3 is TGTGCCAGCAGTGAGGCTAGCATCAAGAATGAGCAGTTCTTC. Full variable domain (outside the CDR3, taken from reference TRBV2 and TRBJ2-1): EPEVTQTPSHQVTQMGQEVILRCVPISNHLYFYWYRQILGQKVEFLVSFYNNEISEKSEIFDDQFSVERPDGSNFTLKIRSTKLEDSAMYFCASSEASIKNEQFFGPGTRLTVL.

The genes are TRBV4-3 and TRBJ1-1; a possible D gene is TRBD1 (5 bases). This CDR3 has 13 residues. Deletions cut 4 bases from V and 0 bases from J, with 6 bases between. Germline CDR1 and CDR2: LGHNA and YSLEER. CDR3 DNA: TGCGCCAGCAGCCGGGGGGTGAACACTGAAGCTTTCTTT. Translated: CASSRGVNTEAFF.

The rearrangement links TRBV7-2 to TRBJ2-5; a weak D match, TRBD2 (6 bases). V was clipped by 1 base and J by 2 bases, with 14 bases between them. The V gene's germline CDR1 is SGHTA and CDR2 FQGNSA. The CDR3 sequence is 16 residues long. The CDR3: CASSLGLGTSQETQYF. CDR3 DNA sequence: TGTGCCAGCAGCTTAGGATTGGGGACTTCACAAGAGACCCAGTACTTC.

This clone was seen a handful of times. The chain uses TRBV4-2 and TRBJ2-2; D gene unclear. This CDR3 contains 12 residues. V dropped 2 bases and J dropped 3 bases, with 1 base sitting between them. From germline, CDR1 is LGHNA and CDR2 YNFKEQ. CDR3 in DNA: TGTGCCAGCAGCCAATACACCGGGGAGCTGTTTTTT. Translating gives CASSQYTGELFF.

V gene TRBV6-2 or TRBV6-3 combines with J gene TRBJ1-6; tentatively, D is TRBD1 (5 bases). The V gene lost 2 bases and the J gene lost 0 bases, with 11 bases spanning the gap. This CDR3 has 17 amino acids. Per the germline V gene, CDR1 is MNHEY and CDR2 is SVGEGT. CDR3 bases: TGTGCCAGCAGTTACCAGGGACCAAGCTCCTATAATTCACCCCTCCACTTT. Protein sequence: CASSYQGPSSYNSPLHF.

The genes are TRBV20-1 and TRBJ1-2, with D possibly matching TRBD1 (6 bases). CDR3 length equals 13 residues. Germline-derived CDR1 and CDR2 are DFQATT and SNEGSKA (reference sequence). V was pared by 3 bases and J by 4 bases, with 12 bases between. This CDR3 reads CSASSTDSYGYTF. Here the CDR3 DNA reads TGCAGTGCTAGTTCCACGGACAGCTATGGCTACACCTTC.

V usage is TRBV5-1 and J usage is TRBJ1-6, with D possibly being TRBD1 (5 bases). CDR1 is SGHRS and CDR2 is YFSETQ in the germline V gene. V lost 4 bases to trimming and J lost 9 bases, with 17 bases between them. The CDR3 consists of 15 residues. The CDR3 bases are TGCGCCAGCAGCCTGATCGACAGTGGTAGTTCACCCCTCCACTTT. Its protein is CASSLIDSGSSPLHF. Filled out from reference TRBV5-1 and TRBJ1-6, the complete variable domain reads KAGVTQTPRYLIKTRGQQVTLSCSPISGHRSVSWYQQTPGQGLQFLFEYFSETQRNKGNFPGRFSGRQFSNSRSEMNVSTLELGDSALYLCASSLIDSGSSPLHFGNGTRLTVT.

This clone occurred a few times. This chain joins TRBV5-1 and TRBJ1-2; 11 nucleotides align to TRBD1. The J segment lost 8 bases and the V segment lost 3 bases, leaving 6 bases of the junction unmatched. CDR1 is SGHRS and CDR2 is YFSETQ in the germline V gene. CDR3 length equals 14 residues. CDR3 bases: TGCGCCAGCAGCTCCGGGACAGGGGGAAACGGCTACACCTTC. Its protein product is CASSSGTGGNGYTF.

This clone has just one count. The J gene is TRBJ1-1, the V gene TRBV18; D is ambiguous. From germline, CDR1 is KGHSH and CDR2 LQKENI. V was clipped by 3 bases and J by 0 bases, with 8 bases between them. The CDR3 has 14 residues. The CDR3 loop reads CASSPADVNTEAFF. The DNA of the CDR3 is TGTGCCAGCTCACCCGCTGATGTGAACACTGAAGCTTTCTTT.

The gene calls are TRBV11-2 and TRBJ2-1; D tentatively fits TRBD1 or TRBD2 (8 bases each). Germline CDR1 and CDR2: SGHAT and FQNNGV. V lost 5 bases, J lost 4 bases, and 18 bases lay in between. This CDR3 spans 16 amino acids. Here the CDR3 DNA reads TGTGCCAGCAGCCAGGGGGCGGGGGGCGAATACAATGAGCAGTTCTTC. Protein sequence: CASSQGAGGEYNEQFF.

This sequence joins TRBV27 and TRBJ1-1, with D hard to call. The germline CDR1 and CDR2 sequences are MNHEY and SMNVEV (reference sequence). This CDR3 region has 15 residues. Trimming pared 1 base from V and 0 bases from J, leaving 9 bases between. The CDR3 region is CASSLWGALNTEAFF. The CDR3 DNA sequence: TGTGCCAGCAGTTTATGGGGAGCCTTGAACACTGAAGCTTTCTTT.

V is TRBV10-3 and J is TRBJ2-1; 15 bases match TRBD2. V lost 0 bases to trimming and J lost 7 bases; unmatched junction nucleotides: 7. CDR1 ENHRY and CDR2 SYGVKD come from the germline V gene. The CDR3 is 18 amino acids. The CDR3 nucleotides read TGTGCCATCAGTGAGTCTAGGACTAGCGGGAGGGCAGCGAATGAGCAGTTCTTC. This translates into CAISESRTSGRAANEQFF.

This clone has only a few counts. The chain has TRBV19 and TRBJ1-6, with D unresolved. Deletions cut 1 base from V and 6 bases from J, with 7 bases between. Germline loops: CDR1 LNHDA, CDR2 SQIVND (reference sequence). CDR3 length: 14 amino acids. DNA for the CDR3: TGTGCCAGTAGTATAGGGACGACTAATTCACCCCTCCACTTT. Encoded protein: CASSIGTTNSPLHF.

This chain uses TRBV19 with TRBJ1-5; D is uncertain. The V end lost 3 bases, the J end lost 6 bases, and 15 bases lay between the germline ends. The CDR3 covers 15 residues. Per germline, CDR1 LNHDA and CDR2 SQIVND (reference sequence). The CDR3 spells CASSMRSQTTQPQHF. The CDR3 DNA sequence: TGTGCCAGTAGTATGCGGTCCCAGACCACTCAGCCCCAGCATTTT.

The V gene is TRBV7-2, the J gene TRBJ1-2; the D is unclear. Between the trimmed V and J ends, which lost 5 bases and 3 bases, there was a span of 7 bases. Germline CDR1 and CDR2: SGHTA and FQGNSA. The length of the CDR3 is 12 residues. The CDR3 loop reads CASSPKDYGYTF. The CDR3 bases are TGTGCCAGCAGCCCAAAAGACTATGGCTACACCTTC.

This chain uses TRBV6-5 with TRBJ2-7; 11 bases agree with TRBD1. V shed 8 bases and J 7 bases; nucleotides not matched to a gene: 10. The CDR3 sequence is 14 residues long. The germline CDR1 and CDR2 sequences are MNHEY and SVGAGI. CDR3 coding DNA: TGTGCCAGCGCCACCGGGACAGGGGGTAGGGAGCAGTACTTC. This codes for CASATGTGGREQYF.

This clone came up a few times. The rearrangement joins TRBV10-3 to TRBJ1-2, with a weak D call TRBD1 (5 bases). The V gene lost 2 bases and the J gene lost 5 bases, with 15 bases spanning the gap. The V gene's germline CDR1 is ENHRY and CDR2 SYGVKD. CDR3 size: 15 residues. CDR3 nucleotide sequence: TGTGCCATCAGTGAGCGGCCTCAGGGAGAGTATGGCTACACCTTC. Protein: CAISERPQGEYGYTF.

This clone was detected a few times. The chain combines TRBV11-2 with TRBJ2-5; D perhaps matches TRBD2 (6 bases). Germline assignment: CDR1 SGHAT and CDR2 FQNNGV. This CDR3 comprises 15 residues. V lost 6 bases, J lost 2 bases, and 16 bases lay in between. CDR3 nucleotides: TGTGCCAGCAGACGTCTGGCGGGGAGGCAAGAGACCCAGTACTTC. Translated: CASRRLAGRQETQYF.

This chain uses TRBV6-2 or TRBV6-3 with TRBJ2-2; 8 bases match TRBD2. The CDR3 runs to 17 residues. The germline CDR1 and CDR2 sequences are MNHEY and SVGEGT. V lost 1 base and J lost 4; bases outside the gene matches: 8. Here the CDR3 reads CASSYLRTSHSTGELFF. CDR3 in DNA: TGTGCCAGCAGTTACTTACGGACTAGCCATAGCACCGGGGAGCTGTTTTTT.

This clone was picked up a small number of times. V and J are TRBV7-9 and TRBJ2-7; 7 bases fit TRBD1. Trimming cost V 0 bases and J 5 bases; bases outside gene matches: 19. The CDR3 has 19 amino acids. CDR1 is SEHNR, CDR2 FQNEAQ, per germline (reference sequence). CDR3 in DNA: TGTGCCAGCAGCTTAGCGAGGGGTTTGAGACAGGGATACGTCGACGAGCAGTACTTC. Protein product: CASSLARGLRQGYVDEQYF.